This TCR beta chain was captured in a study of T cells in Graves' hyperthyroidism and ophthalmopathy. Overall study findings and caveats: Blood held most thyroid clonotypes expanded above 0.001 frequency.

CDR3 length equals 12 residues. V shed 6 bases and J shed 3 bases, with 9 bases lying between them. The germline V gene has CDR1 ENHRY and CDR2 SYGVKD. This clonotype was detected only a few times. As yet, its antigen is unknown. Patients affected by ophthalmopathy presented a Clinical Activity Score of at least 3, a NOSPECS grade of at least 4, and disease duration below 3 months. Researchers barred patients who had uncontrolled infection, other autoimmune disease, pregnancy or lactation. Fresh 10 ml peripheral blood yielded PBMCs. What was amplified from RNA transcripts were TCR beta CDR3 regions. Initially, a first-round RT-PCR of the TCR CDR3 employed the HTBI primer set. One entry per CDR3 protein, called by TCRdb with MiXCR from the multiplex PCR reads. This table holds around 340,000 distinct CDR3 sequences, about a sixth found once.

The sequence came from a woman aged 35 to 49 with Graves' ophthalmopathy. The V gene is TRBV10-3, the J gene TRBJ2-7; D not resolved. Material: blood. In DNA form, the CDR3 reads TGTGCCATCAGCACGATAGGCTACGAGCAGTACTTC. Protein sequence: CAISTIGYEQYF.